These T cell receptor beta chains were read from a single sample in a study of T cells in Graves' hyperthyroidism and ophthalmopathy. TCRdb redid the calling of the multiplex PCR reads with MiXCR, one entry per CDR3 protein. This table has about 370,000 distinct CDR3 sequences, roughly 15% appearing once. Sequenced input: blood. The receptors derive from a woman between 55 and 75 years old with Graves' ophthalmopathy. Both conserved end residues are part of each CDR3. Each record gives: clone size, J gene, V gene, D gene, CDR3 protein, CDR3 DNA. D genes are given only for firm matches. Size is stated for part of the rows, as once, few or many counts, or as a class when the clone is expanded.

size: .
J: TRBJ2-2
V: TRBV19
D: .
CDR3: CASTLQANTGELFF
DNA: TGTGCCAGTACCTTACAGGCGAACACCGGGGAGCTGTTTTTT

size: few
J: TRBJ1-6
V: TRBV30
D: .
CDR3: CAWTSRALQHSPLHF
DNA: TGTGCCTGGACTTCCCGGGCCCTGCAACATTCACCCCTCCACTTT

size: few
J: TRBJ2-4
V: TRBV18
D: .
CDR3: CASSSTQTDIQYF
DNA: TGTGCCAGCTCATCGACACAGACGGACATTCAGTACTTC

size: .
J: TRBJ2-4
V: TRBV28
D: .
CDR3: CASSPQILAKNIQYF
DNA: TGTGCCAGCAGTCCCCAAATATTAGCCAAAAACATTCAGTACTTC

size: many
J: TRBJ2-1
V: TRBV29-1
D: .
CDR3: CSVVNLRATNEQFF
DNA: TGCAGCGTTGTCAATTTGAGAGCCACCAATGAGCAGTTCTTC

size: few
J: TRBJ2-7
V: TRBV5-1
D: TRBD1
CDR3: CASSQRQGSGYEQYF
DNA: TGCGCCAGCAGCCAAAGACAGGGATCGGGCTACGAGCAGTACTTC

size: few
J: TRBJ2-7
V: TRBV9
D: TRBD2
CDR3: CASSVGVAGSSYEQYF
DNA: TGTGCCAGCAGCGTAGGGGTAGCGGGAAGCTCCTACGAGCAGTACTTC

size: many
J: TRBJ2-5
V: TRBV20-1
D: TRBD2
CDR3: CSAEASGRVETQYF
DNA: TGCAGTGCGGAAGCGAGCGGGAGGGTGGAGACCCAGTACTTC

size: many
J: TRBJ2-1
V: TRBV11-3
D: TRBD1
CDR3: CASSLGQGTGNEQFF
DNA: TGTGCCAGCAGCTTAGGACAGGGAACGGGGAATGAGCAGTTCTTC

size: many
J: TRBJ2-1
V: TRBV2
D: TRBD2
CDR3: CASSEAGLAGALGWQFF
DNA: TGTGCCAGCAGTGAAGCTGGACTAGCGGGAGCTCTGGGGTGGCAGTTCTTC

size: many
J: TRBJ2-7
V: TRBV11-2
D: TRBD2
CDR3: CASSVSGIAYEQYF
DNA: TGTGCCAGCAGCGTTAGCGGGATAGCATACGAGCAGTACTTC

size: .
J: TRBJ1-2
V: TRBV12-3/TRBV12-4
D: .
CDR3: CASSLEGVFYGYTF
DNA: TGTGCCAGCAGTTTAGAAGGTGTTTTCTATGGCTACACCTTC

size: many
J: TRBJ2-3
V: TRBV28
D: .
CDR3: CASSSTWDASSRDTQYF
DNA: TGTGCCAGCAGTTCAACCTGGGACGCGTCTTCGAGAGATACGCAGTATTTT

size: few
J: TRBJ2-2
V: TRBV5-1
D: .
CDR3: CASSLIARATGELFF
DNA: TGCGCCAGCAGCTTGATCGCGCGGGCCACCGGGGAGCTGTTTTTT

size: many
J: TRBJ2-1
V: TRBV18
D: TRBD2
CDR3: CASSPQLAGDEFF
DNA: TGTGCCAGCTCACCTCAACTAGCGGGAGACGAGTTCTTC

size: .
J: TRBJ2-2
V: TRBV5-1
D: .
CDR3: CASSLVGYTGELFF
DNA: TGCGCCAGCAGCTTGGTCGGGTACACCGGGGAGCTGTTTTTT

size: many
J: TRBJ2-1
V: TRBV3-1
D: .
CDR3: CASSQRVEQFF
DNA: TGTGCCAGCAGCCAACGTGTGGAGCAGTTCTTC

size: few
J: TRBJ1-1
V: TRBV6-1
D: .
CDR3: CASSRTPSAAFF
DNA: TGTGCCAGCAGTCGGACCCCTTCCGCGGCTTTCTTT